Reported below is one TCR beta chain. This record comes from a study of blood T cell repertoires in COVID-19. On the study more broadly: Acute and convalescent COVID-19 specimens originated in the United States, Italy and Spain.

This CDR3 spans 15 amino acids. Unmatched junction bases numbered 7, after V lost 6 bases and J lost 2 bases. CDR1 is MNHEY and CDR2 is SVGAGI in the germline V gene. The protocol was immunoSEQ multiplex PCR, while the TCRdb copy is restricted to in-frame clones and leaves out a portion. This repertoire shows over 150,000 clones, 86% found once; its top ten account for about 7.3%. This chain connects TRBV6-5 to TRBJ2-1, with TRBD1 matching over 7 bases. The sequenced sample was peripheral blood. The TCR comes from a man aged 50-59 years with active or convalescent COVID-19. This chain's CDR3 is CASSLGQAAYNEQFF. The CDR3 DNA reads as TGTGCCAGCAGCCTAGGACAGGCCGCCTACAATGAGCAGTTCTTC.